The clone carrying this T cell receptor beta chain appeared a single time. This entry is derived from a study of technical replicates of blood from a handful of donors. Trimming pared 5 bases from V and 2 bases from J, leaving 10 bases between. CDR3 size: 13 residues. Germline values: CDR1 MNHEY, CDR2 SMNVEV (reference sequence). Measured with immunoSEQ multiplex PCR; TCRdb has only the in-frame clones, and not every one. This table holds under 90,000 clones, about 94% found once. This chain uses TRBV27 with TRBJ2-7; D might be TRBD2 (5 bases). The material sequenced was T cells isolated from PBMCs. This sequence originates from a human donor in good health. DNA for the CDR3: TGTGCCAGCAGTCCCCCGGGGACCTACGAGCAGTACTTC. Encoded protein: CASSPPGTYEQYF.